Below, one T cell receptor (beta chain) is given with its context. Its antigen is unknown. No qualities accompany the bases; no much larger clone lies one base away. CD8 naive samples consisted of CD45RO-negative cells that were positively selected for CCR7, yielding a CD45RA+CCR7+ population without TemRA cells. Healthy HIV-negative adults with no recently reported acute infections or vaccinations were included as donors. Every donor was a Caucasian adult residing in Nashville, Tennessee, USA. Blood was obtained by leukapheresis, after which PBMCs were separated by Ficoll-Histopaque density gradient centrifugation and cryopreserved in liquid nitrogen vapor phase. Purity and quantity of every magnetically sorted T cell population were checked by analytical flow cytometry. Genomic DNA was isolated from each sorted fraction and quantified by UV absorbance on a Nanodrop 2000c. Relative to germline, V is missing 3 bases and J is missing 6 bases, with 14 bases of the junction outside any gene match. Spanning cysteine to phenylalanine, the CDR3 consists of 16 amino acids. The retained sequence is limited to the CDR3, 48 bases, with the frame set at the first base. The germline V gene (reference sequence) yields MNHEY for CDR1 and SMNVEV for CDR2.

The sample comes from a study of shared clonotypes between healthy human individuals (dated by TCRdb to 2018 to 2020). For context, the study as a whole: The cohort included three men and two women between 18 and 49 years of age. For each donor, CD4 naive and CD4 memory were each run on three plates, CD8 naive on two plates, and CD8 memory on one plate. Blood TCR repertoires of about five healthy adults were deeply sequenced to estimate repertoire size and the extent of clonotype sharing between individuals. Each donor's leukapheresis produced roughly between roughly 0.9 and 9 billion PBMCs. Different laboratories and diverse techniques were used to prepare libraries and sequence TCR repertoires, to increase sequencing depth and limit assay-specific biases. Findings and caveats that apply to the study as a whole: Larger estimated clonotype richness was generally found for naive subsets than for memory subsets. When several donors were compared, the shared fraction of clonotypes was about 5.2% for naive CD4, around 4% for naive CD8, roughly 2.5% for memory CD4, and 0.3% to 0.5% for memory CD8. Compared with non-shared clonotypes, clonotypes shared by all four sorted-subset donors had higher generation probabilities. Only blood was sampled, and tissue TCR repertoires likely differ from those in blood. Incomplete sequencing was indicated by rarefaction of sorted-subset datasets, despite the large sequencing depth. Because the study included only a small number of donors, the genetic and exposure-history diversity represented was limited. Pairwise subsampling led to the expectation that sequencing depth would affect the degree of clonotype sharing among donors.

TCR CDR3 regions were amplified from genomic DNA by multiplex PCR using the deep immunoSEQ assay. Extracted genomic DNA from each cell subset was distributed evenly across all wells of several immunoSEQ 96-well plates, and each plate was treated as a replicate. For sorted subsets, about 200 ng genomic DNA, equal to 25,000 to 35,000 T cell genomes, was loaded into each replicate PCR. Purified libraries were quantified with a Qubit 3.0 fluorometer, sized on a Bioanalyzer 2100, and re-quantified with the KAPA Library Quantification kit. Every immunoSEQ 96-well plate was sequenced on a separate single-read 150-cycle Illumina NextSeq 550 flow cell. Turning to the authors' computational methods: Because the immunoSEQ output included only junctional sequences and no quality scores, the filtering could not be the same as the filtering used for full-length reads. Sequences were annotated with PyIR, a Python wrapper for IgBLAST v1.9, using IMGT germline references to assign V/J genes and CDR3. Reads were filtered out if the reads had weak V/J assignments (E-value above 1e-6), no CDR3, stop codons, out-of-frame junctions, or ambiguous translated residues. V3J clonotypes were defined by identical inferred V gene, J gene, and CDR3 amino acid sequence. Percentage overlap between repertoires was computed as shared unique clonotypes divided by the size of the smaller repertoire. Richness of each repertoire was evaluated using RTK rarefaction, the Chao1 estimator, and Recon v2.1 estimates of unobserved clonotypes. For all TCRbeta clonotypes obtained by the gDNA method from several donors, generation probabilities were computed with OLGA. TCRdb holds this immuneACCESS table with in-frame rearrangements only. Some clones are missing; in checked studies, unresolved V genes explain under half, and the rest has no known cause. V and J calls and clone size are given by that table; D and trimming were obtained from the DNA. The sample yields around 1.9 million clones; 85% to 95% were counted once. The leading ten clones occupy 1.5% to 2% of the sample.

In this chain, TRBV27 is recombined with TRBJ2-7; 7 junctional bases match TRBD1. Sequences were obtained from naive CD8+ T cells from PBMCs. This specimen's cell subset or site label, interpreted: CD45RA+CCR7+. The TCR comes from a man between 18 and 29 years old in good health. Some clones in this sample may be carry-over from other donors' samples. The DNA sequence is TGTGCCAGCAGTTTGAAGGGAGTGGGGACAGTACTCGAGCAGTACTTC. Its protein product is CASSLKGVGTVLEQYF.